The table lists the clone carrying this TCR beta chain with many counts. Its ends do not fully match the called genes, so a read error is possible. This sample was included in a study of blood T cell repertoires in COVID-19. The CDR3 has 11 residues. Per germline, CDR1 WNHNN and CDR2 SYGVQD (reference sequence). Clones were sequenced by immunoSEQ multiplex PCR, and TCRdb holds only the in-frame ones, with some missing. This table holds 200,000 to 250,000 clones, 86% found once. The gene calls are TRBV10-1 and TRBJ1-2; 8 nucleotides match TRBD1. The clonotype originates from an elderly man with acute or convalescent COVID-19. Input material: peripheral blood. CDR3 bases: TGCGCCAGCACCGGGACAGGCTGGACCTACTTC. Translated, it gives CASTGTGWTYF.